What follows are 29 T cell receptor beta chains derived from one specimen sequenced in a study of blood T cell repertoires in COVID-19. Produced via immunoSEQ multiplex PCR; TCRdb's table is partial and in-frame only. The table records around 190,000 clones, around 83% of them present only once. Input material: peripheral blood. The receptors were sampled from a woman in her 70s with COVID-19, enrolled during active disease.

This sequence joins TRBV5-5 and TRBJ1-1; D is uncertain. Looked up from germline, CDR1 is SGHKS and CDR2 is YYEKEE (reference sequence). The V gene lost 3 bases and the J gene lost 4 bases, with 7 bases spanning the gap. The CDR3 length is 12 residues. This CDR3 reads CASSSGITEAFF. The CDR3 DNA sequence: TGTGCCAGCAGCTCGGGGATCACTGAAGCTTTCTTT.

The chain links TRBV28 to TRBJ1-1, with TRBD1 matching 9 bases. V lost 0 bases, J lost 1 base, and 0 bases stayed unmatched. This CDR3 region has 15 residues. CDR1 and CDR2 (germline): MDHEN, SYDVKM. The CDR3 coding sequence is TGTGCCAGCAGTTTATGGGGACAGGGGAACACTGAAGCTTTCTTT. It yields the protein CASSLWGQGNTEAFF.

V gene TRBV28 combines with J gene TRBJ2-7; TRBD1 agrees at 7 bases. Germline values: CDR1 MDHEN, CDR2 SYDVKM. This CDR3 contains 15 residues. Trimming removed 4 bases from V and 4 bases from J; junction bases left unmatched: 10. The DNA of the CDR3 is TGTGCCAGCAGTTCTCCTTCAGGGGGAAAGTACGAGCAGTACTTC. Amino acid sequence: CASSSPSGGKYEQYF.

This clone turned up a few times. CDR3 nucleotides: TGTGCCAGCAGCTTGTCTGGCAGAAGTAGGGAGCTGTTTTTT. This gives the protein CASSLSGRSRELFF. The chain uses TRBV5-4 and TRBJ2-2, with unresolved D. The CDR3 runs 14 residues. Trimming stripped 1 base from V and 9 bases from J, with 13 bases between. CDR1 and CDR2 (germline): SGHNT, YYREEE (reference sequence).

The V call is TRBV19, the J call TRBJ2-1, with 9 nucleotides matching TRBD1. The CDR3 length is 15 residues. The ends lost 4 bases at V and 7 bases at J; junction bases unmatched: 8. CDR1 and CDR2 (germline): LNHDA, SQIVND (reference sequence). CDR3 sequence (DNA): TGTGCCAGTAGTACCCGGGACAGGGATGTAAATGAGCAGTTCTTC. Translating gives CASSTRDRDVNEQFF.

The V call is TRBV28, the J call TRBJ2-4; 8 bases agree with TRBD2. After removal of 2 bases from V and 6 bases from J, the junction contained 12 bases not matched to a gene. The CDR3 is made up of 17 amino acids. Germline assignment: CDR1 MDHEN and CDR2 SYDVKM. The CDR3 loop reads CASSLGGLGVLGNIQYF. Here the CDR3 DNA reads TGTGCCAGCAGTTTAGGGGGACTAGGGGTGTTGGGAAACATTCAGTACTTC.

The CDR3 DNA follows: TGTGCCAGCCGAATTGAGAGCTACACCTTC. It encodes CASRIESYTF. The chain couples TRBV2 to TRBJ1-2; D unresolved. The CDR3 runs 10 residues. Trimming took off 8 bases at V and 9 bases at J, with 10 bases between the two ends. The germline V gene has CDR1 SNHLY and CDR2 FYNNEI.

The CDR3 protein is CAWSVHGGQYEKLFF. The CDR3 region has the DNA TGTGCCTGGAGTGTACACGGGGGGCAATATGAAAAACTGTTTTTT. The chain recombines TRBV30 with TRBJ1-4, with a tentative D call TRBD1 (6 bases). This CDR3 spans 15 amino acids. CDR1 GTSNPN and CDR2 SVGIG come from the germline V gene (reference sequence). V lost 0 bases to trimming and J lost 6 bases, with 14 bases between them.

The rearrangement links TRBV6-5 to TRBJ2-3, with D possibly TRBD2 on 5 matching bases. CDR3 length equals 13 residues. V was trimmed by 6 bases and J by 4 bases, leaving 11 bases between them. Germline V gene sequence: CDR1 MNHEY, CDR2 SVGAGI. In DNA form, the CDR3 reads TGTGCCAGCAGGTCGGGGTTTCCAGATACGCAGTATTTT. This gives the protein CASRSGFPDTQYF.

The chain recombines TRBV6-2 or TRBV6-3 with TRBJ2-1; 8 bases match TRBD1. V was clipped by 4 bases and J by 6 bases; unmatched bases: 11. The CDR3 loop spans 16 amino acids. The germline V gene has CDR1 MNHEY and CDR2 SVGEGT. The CDR3: CASSSHRDRLSNEQFF. The CDR3 region has the DNA TGTGCCAGCAGTTCCCACAGGGACAGGCTCTCCAATGAGCAGTTCTTC.

The gene calls are TRBV6-2 or TRBV6-3 and TRBJ1-4; TRBD1 matches at 7 bases. The CDR3 covers 12 residues. V was clipped by 4 bases and J by 14 bases; unmatched bases: 7. Germline V lookup: CDR1 MNHEY, CDR2 SVGEGT. DNA for the CDR3: TGTGCCAGCAGTTCGACCCGACAGGGTCTGTTTTTT. This gives the protein CASSSTRQGLFF.

This sequence joins TRBV6-6 and TRBJ2-7; D is possibly TRBD2 (6 bases). V gave up 6 bases and J gave up 7 bases, with 16 bases separating them. CDR3 length: 13 residues. Germline V gives CDR1 MNHNY, CDR2 SVGAGI (reference sequence). CDR3 nucleotide sequence: TGTGCCAGCAGAGACGGGATGGCGGGGGAGCAGTACTTC. It translates to CASRDGMAGEQYF.

This clone was seen a single time. The rearrangement uses TRBV5-1 and TRBJ1-3; D may be TRBD1 (5 bases). V dropped 3 bases and J dropped 0 bases, with 13 bases sitting between them. CDR1 SGHRS and CDR2 YFSETQ come from the germline V gene. The CDR3 loop spans 16 amino acids. This CDR3 is CASSWRWDFSGNTIYF. The CDR3 DNA reads as TGCGCCAGCAGCTGGAGGTGGGACTTCTCTGGAAACACCATATATTTT.

This clone showed up just once. The rearrangement joins TRBV28 to TRBJ1-2, with D perhaps TRBD1 (5 bases). The germline V gene encodes CDR1 MDHEN and CDR2 SYDVKM. CDR3 size: 13 residues. The V gene lost 3 bases and the J gene lost 8 bases, with 13 bases spanning the gap. The CDR3 bases are TGTGCCAGCAGTTTGGCCCGTCGGGGGGGCTACACCTTC. This translates into CASSLARRGGYTF.

The chain carries TRBV9 and TRBJ2-6; D unresolved. Germline V gene data show CDR1 as SGDLS and CDR2 as YYNGEE. The CDR3 is 16 residues long. Trimming pared 3 bases from V and 0 bases from J, leaving 10 bases between. CDR3 protein: CASSGHVNSGANVLTF. CDR3 bases: TGTGCCAGCAGCGGACATGTAAACTCTGGGGCCAACGTCCTGACTTTC.

The V gene is TRBV7-9, the J gene TRBJ2-3; 12 bases map to TRBD2. There are 20 residues in the CDR3. Trimming cost V 5 bases and J 0 bases; bases outside gene matches: 15. Germline CDR1 and CDR2: SEHNR and FQNEAQ (reference sequence). The CDR3 loop is CASSTDPRTGTSGSTDTQYF. CDR3 DNA: TGTGCCAGCAGCACTGACCCCCGGACCGGGACTAGCGGGAGCACAGATACGCAGTATTTT. Full variable domain (outside the CDR3, taken from reference TRBV7-9 and TRBJ2-3): DTGVSQNPRHKITKRGQNVTFRCDPISEHNRLYWYRQTLGQGPEFLTYFQNEAQLEKSRLLSDRFSAERPKGSFSTLEIQRTEQGDSAMYLCASSTDPRTGTSGSTDTQYFGPGTRLTVL.

This rearrangement joins TRBV2 to TRBJ1-1; D is unresolved. The V gene lost 8 bases and the J gene lost 1 base, with 14 bases spanning the gap. In germline, CDR1 is SNHLY, CDR2 FYNNEI. There are 14 residues in the CDR3. CDR3 nucleotides: TGTGCCAGCTCCCGTGTGGGCACGAACACTGAAGCTTTCTTT. Residues: CASSRVGTNTEAFF.

The chain links TRBV5-1 to TRBJ2-1; 13 nucleotides match TRBD2. The V gene's germline CDR1 is SGHRS and CDR2 YFSETQ. The J segment lost 8 bases and the V segment lost 4 bases, leaving 6 bases of the junction unmatched. This CDR3 region has 15 residues. CDR3 residues: CASSRTSGSLDEQFF. The DNA for the CDR3 is TGCGCCAGCAGCCGGACTAGCGGGAGTCTGGATGAGCAGTTCTTC. The full variable domain, in which reference TRBV5-1 and TRBJ2-1 provide the parts outside the CDR3, is KAGVTQTPRYLIKTRGQQVTLSCSPISGHRSVSWYQQTPGQGLQFLFEYFSETQRNKGNFPGRFSGRQFSNSRSEMNVSTLELGDSALYLCASSRTSGSLDEQFFGPGTRLTVL.

As DNA, the CDR3 is TGTGCCAGCAGTGATGCAGGAAACAATGAAAAACTGTTTTTT. This codes for CASSDAGNNEKLFF. The gene calls are TRBV6-1 and TRBJ1-4; D unresolved. CDR3 size: 14 residues. Trimming pared 3 bases from V and 5 bases from J, leaving 10 bases between. Germline CDR1 reads MNHNS; CDR2 reads SASEGT.

The chain couples TRBV24-1 to TRBJ1-1; possibly TRBD1 for D (6 bases). The CDR3 length is 12 residues. Germline V gene sequence: CDR1 KGHDR, CDR2 SFDVKD. V was shortened by 6 bases and J by 4 bases, with 8 bases between the two germline ends. DNA for the CDR3: TGTGCCACCAGTCAGGGGAGCACTGAAGCTTTCTTT. This translates into CATSQGSTEAFF.

The chain combines TRBV18 with TRBJ2-1; 7 positions match TRBD1. J was trimmed by 6 bases and V by 6 bases; bases with no gene match: 8. The CDR3 sequence is 14 residues long. CDR1 KGHSH and CDR2 LQKENI come from the germline V gene. The CDR3 spells CASSRDSDLNEQFF. The CDR3 DNA reads TGTGCCAGCTCCCGGGACAGCGACCTCAATGAGCAGTTCTTC.

The CDR3 spells CASSFSRGLSSGYTF. DNA for the CDR3: TGTGCCAGCAGTTTTAGCAGGGGGCTATCGAGCGGCTACACCTTC. This chain uses TRBV28 with TRBJ1-2, with 8 nucleotides matching TRBD1. The CDR3 is 15 residues long. CDR1 is MDHEN and CDR2 is SYDVKM in the germline V gene. The ends lost 3 bases at V and 8 bases at J; junction bases unmatched: 11.

The V call is TRBV27, the J call TRBJ2-7, with 9 bases aligning to TRBD1. Per the germline V gene, CDR1 is MNHEY and CDR2 is SMNVEV (reference sequence). With 5 bases clipped from V and 7 bases from J, the junction kept 6 bases outside the gene matches. This CDR3 contains 13 residues. CDR3 nucleotide sequence: TGTGCCAGCAGTAAAAACAGGGGGCCGGAGCAGTACTTC. Translating it yields CASSKNRGPEQYF.

This clone came up a few times. This chain connects TRBV28 to TRBJ2-7; 7 bases align to TRBD2. The CDR3 runs 14 residues. The germline gives CDR1 MDHEN, CDR2 SYDVKM. Unmatched junction bases numbered 4, after V lost 5 bases and J lost 0 bases. The CDR3 reads CASSRPSGSYEQYF. In DNA form, the CDR3 reads TGTGCCAGCAGTCGGCCTAGCGGCTCCTACGAGCAGTACTTC.

The chain carries TRBV19 and TRBJ1-5, with D perhaps matching TRBD1 (5 bases). Germline V CDR1 and CDR2: LNHDA, SQIVND (reference sequence). V dropped 10 bases and J dropped 2 bases, with 12 bases sitting between them. The CDR3 is 13 residues long. The CDR3 bases are TGTGCCACCGGGGGATACGGCAATCAGCCCCAGCATTTT. It is translated as CATGGYGNQPQHF.

J is TRBJ1-1 and V is TRBV2, with 7 positions matching TRBD1. V trimming: 7 bases; J trimming: 2 bases; junction bases outside the gene matches: 13. The germline gives CDR1 SNHLY, CDR2 FYNNEI. There are 16 residues in the CDR3. The CDR3 nucleotides read TGTGCCAGCACCAGATCCAGACAGGGTATTAACACTGAAGCTTTCTTT. Residues: CASTRSRQGINTEAFF.

Comment on this clone: The same CDR3 is also encoded by other DNA sequences in this sample. The genes are TRBV9 and TRBJ2-1; TRBD1 aligns across 7 bases. The CDR3 contains 13 residues. Unmatched junction bases numbered 2, after V lost 4 bases and J lost 4 bases. Looked up from germline, CDR1 is SGDLS and CDR2 is YYNGEE. In DNA, the CDR3 is TGTGCCAGCAGCTACAGGGGATACAATGAGCAGTTCTTC. Translating it yields CASSYRGYNEQFF.

The rearrangement uses TRBV24-1 and TRBJ1-2, with D possibly being TRBD1 (5 bases). CDR1 is KGHDR and CDR2 is SFDVKD in the germline V gene. V lost 4 bases to trimming and J lost 4 bases, with 15 bases between them. The CDR3 length is 15 residues. The CDR3, as DNA: TGTGCCACCAGTGACTCCAGGGACTCAATCTATGGCTACACCTTC. It translates to CATSDSRDSIYGYTF.

J is TRBJ2-4 and V is TRBV5-6, with TRBD2 matching over 8 bases. There are 19 residues in the CDR3. CDR1 is SGHDT, CDR2 YYEEEE, per germline. V lost 0 bases and J lost 0; bases outside the gene matches: 11. The CDR3 sequence: CASSLVGGRTQIAKNIQYF. The DNA of the CDR3 is TGTGCCAGCAGCTTGGTCGGCGGGAGGACCCAGATAGCCAAAAACATTCAGTACTTC.